The 27 T cell receptor beta chains in this list originate from one sample, sequenced in a study of PD-1 blockade in mismatch repair-deficient tumors. The assay was immunoSEQ multiplex PCR, and TCRdb's table has in-frame clones only and misses some. Of roughly 53,000 clones listed, more than 75% are singletons. Sequencing used peripheral blood, obtained 4 weeks after starting pembrolizumab. Receptor source: an adult with mismatch repair-deficient cancer.

The rearrangement uses TRBV10-3 and TRBJ1-3, with D possibly TRBD1 on 5 matching bases. Germline assignment: CDR1 ENHRY and CDR2 SYGVKD. V lost 10 bases to trimming and J lost 0 bases, with 16 bases between them. This CDR3 is 15 amino acids long. The chain's CDR3 is CATATTTGSGNTIYF. CDR3 nucleotides: TGTGCCACCGCGACTACAACAGGCTCTGGAAACACCATATATTTT.

This clone has just a few counts. The chain couples TRBV19 to TRBJ2-2; D unresolved. Germline values: CDR1 LNHDA, CDR2 SQIVND (reference sequence). V shed 7 bases and J shed 7 bases, with 10 bases lying between them. This CDR3 spans 12 amino acids. Here the CDR3 DNA reads TGTGCCAGTACCCCCAGCCACGGGGAGCTGTTTTTT. Its translation is CASTPSHGELFF.

The chain links TRBV7-9 to TRBJ2-5; 16 positions agree with TRBD2. Germline assignment: CDR1 SEHNR and CDR2 FQNEAQ (reference sequence). This CDR3 has 17 residues. V dropped 5 bases and J dropped 5; count of bases not matched to a gene: 8. In nucleotides, the CDR3 is TGTGCCAGCAGCCCCGGGACTAGCGGGAGGGCCAGGGAGACCCAGTACTTC. This translates into CASSPGTSGRARETQYF.

V gene TRBV9 combines with J gene TRBJ2-1; the match to TRBD2 covers 8 bases. Germline V gives CDR1 SGDLS, CDR2 YYNGEE. With V trimmed by 4 bases and J by 5 bases, 8 bases remained unmatched. The CDR3 length is 15 residues. CDR3 coding DNA: TGTGCCAGCAGCCTCGGACTAGCTCCCCACAATGAGCAGTTCTTC. This codes for CASSLGLAPHNEQFF.

The CDR3 reads CASSWSGTDYEQYF. The DNA for the CDR3 is TGCGCCAGCAGCTGGTCCGGGACGGACTACGAGCAGTACTTC. The chain is built from TRBV5-1 and TRBJ2-7; TRBD1 or TRBD2 may be the D gene (5 bases each). V lost 3 bases and J 3 bases, leaving 13 bases between the germline ends. CDR3 length: 14 amino acids. Germline CDR1 reads SGHRS; CDR2 reads YFSETQ.

The chain joins TRBV5-1 to TRBJ1-2; possibly TRBD1 for D (6 bases). Germline loops: CDR1 SGHRS, CDR2 YFSETQ. The V gene lost 0 bases and the J gene lost 7 bases, with 19 bases spanning the gap. The CDR3 contains 16 residues. The CDR3 DNA sequence: TGCGCCAGCAGCTTGGACGGAGACCGGACAGCCTCTGGCTACACCTTC. Its translation: CASSLDGDRTASGYTF. Full variable domain (rest looked up from reference TRBV5-1 and TRBJ1-2): KAGVTQTPRYLIKTRGQQVTLSCSPISGHRSVSWYQQTPGQGLQFLFEYFSETQRNKGNFPGRFSGRQFSNSRSEMNVSTLELGDSALYLCASSLDGDRTASGYTFGSGTRLTVV.

This chain joins TRBV5-1 and TRBJ1-3; the match to TRBD1 covers 7 bases. Germline V gives CDR1 SGHRS, CDR2 YFSETQ. This CDR3 region has 14 residues. J was trimmed by 1 base and V by 3 bases; bases with no gene match: 1. CDR3 DNA: TGCGCCAGCAGCTCAGGGGGTTCTGGAAACACCATATATTTT. It specifies CASSSGGSGNTIYF.

This sequence joins TRBV5-1 and TRBJ2-7, with D hard to call. Germline assignment: CDR1 SGHRS and CDR2 YFSETQ. The CDR3 runs to 11 residues. Between the trimmed V and J ends, which lost 3 bases and 2 bases, there was a span of 3 bases. The CDR3 nucleotides are TGCGCCAGCAGCTACGCCTACGAGCAGTACTTC. Its protein is CASSYAYEQYF.

V usage is TRBV29-1 and J usage is TRBJ2-7; tentatively, D is TRBD2 (6 bases). The CDR3 has 12 residues. Trimming shortened V by 7 bases and J by 3 bases, and 13 bases separated the two germline ends. Germline V lookup: CDR1 SQVTM, CDR2 ANQGSEA. CDR3 DNA sequence: TGCAGCGGTGTTGACGGGAGCTACGAGCAGTACTTC. Its translation: CSGVDGSYEQYF.

The gene calls are TRBV18 and TRBJ2-3; D may be TRBD2 (6 bases). This CDR3 spans 16 amino acids. Germline V gives CDR1 KGHSH, CDR2 LQKENI. V was shortened by 3 bases and J by 2 bases, with 15 bases between the two germline ends. CDR3 nucleotides: TGTGCCAGCTCACCGCTGTCTAGCGCTTACACAGATACGCAGTATTTT. It codes for CASSPLSSAYTDTQYF.

This chain connects TRBV5-4 to TRBJ1-1; a weak D match, TRBD1 (6 bases). V lost 4 bases and J 1 base, leaving 14 bases between the germline ends. The CDR3 spans 15 residues. CDR1 SGHNT and CDR2 YYREEE come from the germline V gene (reference sequence). The CDR3 DNA follows: TGTGCCAGCAGCCTTGGAGGGGGATCGAACACTGAAGCTTTCTTT. Translating gives CASSLGGGSNTEAFF.

The V gene is TRBV10-3, the J gene TRBJ1-5; D not resolved. The CDR3 runs 17 residues. Trimming shortened V by 2 bases and J by 3 bases, and 17 bases separated the two germline ends. Germline V gene data show CDR1 as ENHRY and CDR2 as SYGVKD. This chain's CDR3 is CAISEASGQLTNQPQHF. CDR3 bases: TGTGCCATCAGTGAGGCTTCGGGTCAGCTTACCAATCAGCCCCAGCATTTT.

The chain joins TRBV5-1 to TRBJ2-7, with TRBD1 matching 8 bases. The CDR3 has 14 residues. The V gene end was trimmed by 4 bases and the J gene end by 4 bases; junction bases not matched to a gene: 7. CDR1 SGHRS and CDR2 YFSETQ come from the germline V gene. The CDR3 reads CASSLGGQGYEQYF. In DNA, the CDR3 is TGCGCCAGCAGCCTCGGAGGACAGGGATACGAGCAGTACTTC. Together with reference TRBV5-1 and TRBJ2-7, the CDR3 gives the full variable domain: KAGVTQTPRYLIKTRGQQVTLSCSPISGHRSVSWYQQTPGQGLQFLFEYFSETQRNKGNFPGRFSGRQFSNSRSEMNVSTLELGDSALYLCASSLGGQGYEQYFGPGTRLTVT.

The V gene is TRBV7-9, the J gene TRBJ2-5, with TRBD2 matching 9 bases. Trimming cost V 3 bases and J 2 bases; bases outside gene matches: 4. The CDR3 consists of 15 residues. Germline V gives CDR1 SEHNR, CDR2 FQNEAQ (reference sequence). This chain's CDR3 is CASSFGLAGQETQYF. CDR3 DNA: TGTGCCAGCAGCTTTGGGCTAGCGGGACAAGAGACCCAGTACTTC.

CDR3 residues: CAISEPTLAGADTQYF. The DNA of the CDR3 is TGTGCCATCAGTGAGCCCACCCTAGCGGGAGCAGATACGCAGTATTTT. The chain carries TRBV10-3 and TRBJ2-3; TRBD2 matches at 10 bases. The CDR3 is made up of 16 amino acids. Trimming removed 2 bases from V and 4 bases from J; junction bases left unmatched: 6. Germline V gene sequence: CDR1 ENHRY, CDR2 SYGVKD.

This clone showed up just once. The chain links TRBV6-1 to TRBJ2-6; D is unclear. The V gene's germline CDR1 is MNHNS and CDR2 SASEGT. The ends were cut back, 0 bases at V and 0 bases at J, with 9 bases in the middle. This CDR3 is built from 17 residues. CDR3 sequence: CASSEAQMSSGANVLTF. CDR3 DNA sequence: TGTGCCAGCAGTGAAGCACAGATGAGCTCTGGGGCCAACGTCCTGACTTTC.

The chain uses TRBV7-9 and TRBJ2-7; TRBD1 or TRBD2 may be the D gene (5 bases each). Trimming took 4 bases from V and 0 from J, leaving 10 bases between them. Per the germline V gene, CDR1 is SEHNR and CDR2 is FQNEAQ (reference sequence). The CDR3 is 14 residues long. As DNA, the CDR3 is TGTGCCAGCAGCTCCGGGGACCACTCCTACGAGCAGTACTTC. Its protein is CASSSGDHSYEQYF.

The gene calls are TRBV28 and TRBJ2-7, with 8 bases fitting TRBD2. From germline, CDR1 is MDHEN and CDR2 SYDVKM. V lost 7 bases to trimming and J lost 3 bases; unmatched junction nucleotides: 5. CDR3 length: 13 residues. DNA of the CDR3: TGTGCCAGCACCCAGAGCGGGAGCTACGAGCAGTACTTC. Protein product: CASTQSGSYEQYF.

Only a few counts were recorded for this clone. As DNA, the CDR3 is TGCGCCAGCAGTGAGGCGGGAGTGGTTAATGAGCAGTTCTTC. Amino acid sequence: CASSEAGVVNEQFF. The chain combines TRBV10-1 with TRBJ2-1, with 7 bases that match TRBD2. Losses at the gene ends were 2 bases for V and 7 bases for J; bases not matched to a gene: 5. The CDR3 is 14 residues long. Germline loops: CDR1 WNHNN, CDR2 SYGVQD (reference sequence).

This chain connects TRBV29-1 to TRBJ1-1; possible D gene TRBD1, 5 bases. The CDR3 has 12 amino acids. Trimming left V 4 bases short and J 4 bases short, with 10 bases between. Germline CDR1 is SQVTM and CDR2 is ANQGSEA. The CDR3 spells CSVGGRGTEAFF. Written as DNA, the CDR3 is TGCAGCGTTGGAGGGAGGGGCACTGAAGCTTTCTTT. The variable domain in full, with the rest retrieved from reference TRBV29-1 and TRBJ1-1, is SAVISQKPSRDICQRGTSLTIQCQVDSQVTMMFWYRQQPGQSLTLIATANQGSEATYESGFVIDKFPISRPNLTFSTLTVSNMSPEDSSIYLCSVGGRGTEAFFGQGTRLTVV.

The rearrangement joins TRBV2 to TRBJ1-5, with D tentatively TRBD1 (5 bases). V was pared by 6 bases and J by 0 bases, with 9 bases between. CDR3 length: 14 residues. The germline gives CDR1 SNHLY, CDR2 FYNNEI. Here the CDR3 reads CASRQVLSNQPQHF. The CDR3 bases are TGTGCCAGCAGACAGGTCCTTAGCAATCAGCCCCAGCATTTT.

CDR3: CASSYSSSEQYF. The CDR3 bases are TGTGCCAGCAGTTACTCGTCTAGCGAGCAGTACTTC. This chain connects TRBV6-6 to TRBJ2-7; the D is unclear. V was clipped by 0 bases and J by 6 bases, with 6 bases between them. CDR3 length: 12 amino acids. Per germline, CDR1 MNHNY and CDR2 SVGAGI (reference sequence).

This clone has more than one count but fewer than ten. The V call is TRBV7-3, the J call TRBJ2-7; D is perhaps TRBD1 (7 bases). Trimming pared 2 bases from V and 3 bases from J, leaving 11 bases between. The CDR3 spans 14 residues. Germline V CDR1 and CDR2: SGHTA, FQGTGA. CDR3 in DNA: TGTGCCAGCAGCTTAGGAGGGGGCTACTACGAGCAGTACTTC. Its protein product is CASSLGGGYYEQYF.

This CDR3 reads CASSAQGLAGVRTGELFF. In DNA form, the CDR3 reads TGTGCCAGCAGTGCCCAGGGTCTAGCGGGAGTACGAACCGGGGAGCTGTTTTTT. The rearrangement links TRBV25-1 to TRBJ2-2; 10 bases are a match to TRBD2. This CDR3 has 18 amino acids. Per the germline V gene, CDR1 is MGHDK and CDR2 is SYGVNS. With 4 bases clipped from V and 5 bases from J, the junction kept 13 bases outside the gene matches.

The CDR3 loop reads CASSSDRVPEKLFF. The CDR3 coding sequence is TGTGCCAGCAGCTCGGACAGGGTTCCTGAAAAACTGTTTTTT. V and J are TRBV13 and TRBJ1-4; 8 nucleotides match TRBD1. J was trimmed by 7 bases and V by 4 bases; bases with no gene match: 5. The CDR3 length is 14 residues. The V gene's germline CDR1 is PRHDT and CDR2 FYEKMQ (reference sequence).

The chain has TRBV5-5 and TRBJ2-7; 10 bases align to TRBD2. V shed 2 bases and J 2 bases; nucleotides not matched to a gene: 7. CDR3 length: 16 amino acids. Germline assignment: CDR1 SGHKS and CDR2 YYEKEE (reference sequence). The CDR3 here is CASSFKLAGRPYEQYF. The CDR3 DNA follows: TGTGCCAGCAGCTTTAAACTAGCGGGACGGCCCTACGAGCAGTACTTC.

This CDR3 reads CASAPGAAANTGELFF. DNA of the CDR3: TGCGCCAGCGCCCCGGGGGCGGCCGCGAACACCGGGGAGCTGTTTTTT. The chain couples TRBV5-1 to TRBJ2-2; possibly TRBD1 or TRBD2 for D (6 bases each). CDR1 is SGHRS and CDR2 is YFSETQ in the germline V gene. The CDR3 length is 16 residues. V lost 7 bases and J lost 0, with 16 bases in between.